Below are 23 T cell receptor beta chains sequenced from a single sample in a study of cytomegalovirus exposure and HLA in healthy donors. PCR used 60 Vbeta primers and 13 Jbeta primers. Repertoires were generated with immunoSEQ multiplex PCR, while TCRdb's copy carries only in-frame clones and drops some. Altogether over 100,000 clones are present, around 80% being singletons, with the ten largest covering around 5%. The sample taken for sequencing was PBMCs. The receptors here all came from a man aged 25-45 years in good health and CMV-seropositive.

The V gene is TRBV27, the J gene TRBJ2-2; the match to TRBD2 covers 14 bases. V gave up 6 bases and J gave up 4 bases; unmatched junction bases: 10. The CDR3 loop spans 18 amino acids. Looked up from germline, CDR1 is MNHEY and CDR2 is SMNVEV (reference sequence). The CDR3 DNA reads as TGTGCCAGCAGGACGACTAGCGGGGGGGCTCTTGGCACCGGGGAGCTGTTTTTT. This sequence encodes CASRTTSGGALGTGELFF.

The chain links TRBV18 to TRBJ2-5; TRBD2 aligns across 9 bases. CDR3 length: 15 amino acids. Germline V gene lookup returns CDR1 KGHSH and CDR2 LQKENI. Trimming removed 3 bases from V and 3 bases from J; junction bases left unmatched: 5. In nucleotides, the CDR3 is TGTGCCAGCTCACCCGGGACTAGCAGGGAAGAGACCCAGTACTTC. Protein sequence: CASSPGTSREETQYF. Using reference TRBV18 and TRBJ2-5 for the parts outside the CDR3, the full variable domain is NAGVMQNPRHLVRRRGQEARLRCSPMKGHSHVYWYRQLPEEGLKFMVYLQKENIIDESGMPKERFSAEFPKEGPSILRIQQVVRGDSAAYFCASSPGTSREETQYFGPGTRLLVL.

V and J are TRBV6-6 and TRBJ2-1, with 12 bases matching TRBD1. The CDR3 has 15 amino acids. Germline lookup yields CDR1 MNHNY and CDR2 SVGAGI (reference sequence). The V gene end was trimmed by 6 bases and the J gene end by 7 bases; junction bases not matched to a gene: 7. The CDR3 DNA is TGTGCCAGCAGCAACCGGGACAGGGGGCTGAATGAGCAGTTCTTC. As protein: CASSNRDRGLNEQFF.

Remarks on this clone: It is unclear where the CDR3 begins or ends on the DNA, so no DNA is shown, and the CDR3 is as TCRdb lists it. V gene TRBV9 combines with J gene TRBJ2-2; the table's D call of TRBD2 was not tested on the DNA. The CDR3 length equals 16 residues, ends included. Germline-derived CDR1 and CDR2 are SGDLS and YYNGEE. CDR3 protein: CASSVVAGGNTGEPFF.

V usage is TRBV27 and J usage is TRBJ2-7, with a weak D call TRBD2 (5 bases). This CDR3 is built from 15 residues. Germline CDR1 is MNHEY and CDR2 is SMNVEV (reference sequence). Trimming took off 2 bases at V and 0 bases at J, with 11 bases between the two ends. In DNA form, the CDR3 reads TGTGCCAGCAGTTTAGGGGTTGGGAGCTCCTACGAGCAGTACTTC. It yields the protein CASSLGVGSSYEQYF.

This clone was observed a few times. V gene TRBV7-6 combines with J gene TRBJ1-6; the D is unclear. The CDR3 length is 14 residues. CDR1 is SGHVS and CDR2 is FNYEAQ in the germline V gene. V was pared by 2 bases and J by 5 bases, with 7 bases between. This CDR3 is CASSLIENNSPLHF. In DNA, the CDR3 is TGTGCCAGCAGCTTAATCGAGAATAATTCACCCCTCCACTTT.

In its sample, this clone was seen a few times. The chain has TRBV5-1 and TRBJ2-1; 11 bases are shared with TRBD2. Germline V gene lookup returns CDR1 SGHRS and CDR2 YFSETQ. V shed 0 bases, J shed 8 bases, and the junction held 13 bases outside the gene matches. The CDR3 loop spans 18 amino acids. In DNA form, the CDR3 reads TGCGCCAGCAGCTTGGGACTAGCGGGGTCGGAGTCTTTGGATGAGCAGTTCTTC. Its protein is CASSLGLAGSESLDEQFF. The full variable domain, with the rest looked up from reference TRBV5-1 and TRBJ2-1, is KAGVTQTPRYLIKTRGQQVTLSCSPISGHRSVSWYQQTPGQGLQFLFEYFSETQRNKGNFPGRFSGRQFSNSRSEMNVSTLELGDSALYLCASSLGLAGSESLDEQFFGPGTRLTVL.

Only one count was recorded for this clone. This sequence joins TRBV7-2 and TRBJ1-6; D is ambiguous. This CDR3 is built from 15 residues. CDR1 is SGHTA and CDR2 is FQGNSA in the germline V gene. Trimming left V 5 bases short and J 0 bases short, with 8 bases between. CDR3 bases: TGTGCCAGCAGCGAACAGAGCTCCTATAATTCACCCCTCCACTTT. Translation gives CASSEQSSYNSPLHF.

The rearrangement uses TRBV10-1 and TRBJ2-1, with TRBD1 matching 9 bases. CDR1 WNHNN and CDR2 SYGVQD come from the germline V gene (reference sequence). CDR3 length equals 16 residues. J was trimmed by 4 bases and V by 4 bases; bases with no gene match: 8. This CDR3 reads CASSGSGTGPYNEQFF. In DNA form, the CDR3 reads TGCGCCAGCAGTGGATCCGGGACAGGGCCTTACAATGAGCAGTTCTTC.

The chain employs TRBV2 and TRBJ2-7; 9 bases fit TRBD1. CDR1 is SNHLY and CDR2 is FYNNEI in the germline V gene. CDR3 length: 13 amino acids. Trimming cost V 8 bases and J 5 bases; bases outside gene matches: 7. The DNA for the CDR3 is TGTGCCAGCTCCCGACAGGGGGTCGACGAGCAGTACTTC. Protein product: CASSRQGVDEQYF.

V and J are TRBV18 and TRBJ1-4; D uncertain. Per germline, CDR1 KGHSH and CDR2 LQKENI. This CDR3 comprises 13 residues. The ends were cut back, 4 bases at V and 8 bases at J, with 11 bases in the middle. This CDR3 reads CASSREWAEKLFF. CDR3 nucleotide sequence: TGTGCCAGCTCACGGGAGTGGGCGGAAAAACTGTTTTTT.

This chain links TRBV7-2 with TRBJ1-2, with 12 bases identical to TRBD1. The CDR3 is 19 residues long. Germline values: CDR1 SGHTA, CDR2 FQGNSA. V was clipped by 1 base and J by 3 bases; unmatched bases: 12. CDR3 sequence: CASSLVQSGQGAVYYGYTF. The CDR3, as DNA: TGTGCCAGCAGCTTAGTTCAGTCGGGACAGGGGGCTGTGTACTATGGCTACACCTTC.

The V call is TRBV7-2, the J call TRBJ1-5; D call uncertain. The length of the CDR3 is 14 residues. Trimming pared 5 bases from V and 4 bases from J, leaving 12 bases between. Germline V gene lookup returns CDR1 SGHTA and CDR2 FQGNSA. The CDR3 is CASSPTRENQPQHF. CDR3 DNA: TGTGCCAGCAGCCCAACTCGAGAGAATCAGCCCCAGCATTTT.

This clone was detected many times. This rearrangement joins TRBV30 to TRBJ1-3, with D possibly matching TRBD1 (6 bases). V lost 7 bases and J lost 2, with 12 bases in between. The CDR3 contains 13 residues. CDR1 is GTSNPN, CDR2 SVGIG, per germline (reference sequence). The CDR3 region has the DNA TGTGCCTTTGACAGGCGAACTGGAAACACCATATATTTT. Its translation is CAFDRRTGNTIYF.

The sample holds many counts of this clone. The V gene is TRBV30, the J gene TRBJ2-7, with 7 bases identical to TRBD2. The CDR3 extends over 12 amino acids. CDR1 GTSNPN and CDR2 SVGIG come from the germline V gene (reference sequence). The ends lost 2 bases at V and 6 bases at J; junction bases unmatched: 4. The CDR3 DNA follows: TGTGCCTGGAGTTGGGAGGGCCCCGAGCAGTACTTC. Translated: CAWSWEGPEQYF.

The sample holds a few counts of this clone. The chain couples TRBV19 to TRBJ1-1, with D possibly matching TRBD1 (6 bases). Germline assignment: CDR1 LNHDA and CDR2 SQIVND (reference sequence). The V and J ends lost 1 base and 3 bases respectively, with 9 bases between them. The CDR3 sequence is 14 residues long. The CDR3 loop is CASSIGGGDTEAFF. The CDR3 DNA reads TGTGCCAGTAGTATAGGAGGGGGGGACACTGAAGCTTTCTTT.

The rearrangement uses TRBV28 and TRBJ2-7; 7 bases map to TRBD2. V trimming: 4 bases; J trimming: 1 base; junction bases outside the gene matches: 13. This CDR3 is built from 17 residues. In germline, CDR1 is MDHEN, CDR2 SYDVKM. The CDR3 region is CASSSQPGEGTSYEQYF. In nucleotides, the CDR3 is TGTGCCAGCAGTTCCCAACCCGGGGAGGGCACTTCCTACGAGCAGTACTTC.

This sequence joins TRBV7-9 and TRBJ2-7; TRBD1 might be the D (5 bases). Germline assignment: CDR1 SEHNR and CDR2 FQNEAQ (reference sequence). This CDR3 is built from 14 residues. V lost 1 base, J lost 3 bases, and 10 bases lay in between. For the CDR3, the DNA is TGTGCCAGCAGCTTAGGACAGTCTCGCTACGAGCAGTACTTC. Translation: CASSLGQSRYEQYF.

The chain employs TRBV7-2 and TRBJ2-5; the D gene is possibly TRBD2 (5 bases). Looked up from germline, CDR1 is SGHTA and CDR2 is FQGNSA. The CDR3 totals 14 residues. Trimming shortened V by 2 bases and J by 4 bases, and 11 bases separated the two germline ends. CDR3 sequence: CASSLREFGETQYF. In DNA, the CDR3 is TGTGCCAGCAGCTTACGGGAATTCGGAGAGACCCAGTACTTC.

This chain uses TRBV19 with TRBJ1-6; D unclear. CDR3 length equals 11 residues. Germline values: CDR1 LNHDA, CDR2 SQIVND (reference sequence). The ends were cut back, 6 bases at V and 10 bases at J, with 7 bases in the middle. Here the CDR3 DNA reads TGTGCCAGTAGAACCAGGTCACCCCTCCACTTT. Translating gives CASRTRSPLHF.

The gene calls are TRBV5-1 and TRBJ2-6, with a tentative D call TRBD1 (6 bases). Trimming took off 5 bases at V and 1 base at J, with 22 bases between the two ends. The CDR3 sequence is 19 residues long. In germline, CDR1 is SGHRS, CDR2 YFSETQ. The CDR3 is CASRRNAAGDLSGANVLTF. CDR3 nucleotide sequence: TGCGCCAGCAGGAGAAATGCGGCAGGGGATCTGTCTGGGGCCAACGTCCTGACTTTC.

This clone has just a few counts. This rearrangement joins TRBV10-3 to TRBJ1-4; D not resolved. The germline CDR1 and CDR2 sequences are ENHRY and SYGVKD. With 2 bases removed from V and 0 bases from J, the gap between germline ends came to 4 bases. The CDR3 length is 14 residues. CDR3 region: CAISEGATNEKLFF. CDR3 nucleotides: TGTGCCATCAGTGAGGGAGCAACTAATGAAAAACTGTTTTTT.

J is TRBJ2-3 and V is TRBV7-2; possibly TRBD1 for D (5 bases). Germline CDR1 is SGHTA and CDR2 is FQGNSA. The CDR3 extends over 14 amino acids. Trimming stripped 6 bases from V and 1 base from J, with 11 bases between. The CDR3 spells CASRKDMGTDTQYF. The CDR3 DNA sequence: TGTGCCAGCAGAAAGGACATGGGCACAGATACGCAGTATTTT.